Each of the 23 T cell receptor beta chains below was sequenced from the same sample in a study of T cells in Graves' hyperthyroidism and ophthalmopathy. Template material for amplifying TCR beta CDR3 regions consisted of RNA transcripts. The primer set for the first-round RT-PCR of the TCR CDR3 was HTBI. TCRdb independently ran MiXCR on the multiplex PCR reads; one entry per CDR3 protein. Found here are around 350,000 distinct CDR3 sequences, approximately 13% of them singletons; the top ten hold around a tenth. The specimen sequenced was blood. The receptors were gathered from a young woman with Graves' hyperthyroidism.

The chain combines TRBV18 with TRBJ2-7; D is possibly TRBD1 (6 bases). CDR3 length equals 14 residues. Trimming took off 3 bases at V and 0 bases at J, with 9 bases between the two ends. The germline CDR1 and CDR2 sequences are KGHSH and LQKENI. In DNA form, the CDR3 reads TGTGCCAGCTCACCCGGGACATACTCCTACGAGCAGTACTTC. This codes for CASSPGTYSYEQYF.

This clonotype was observed at least ten times. V usage is TRBV7-2 and J usage is TRBJ1-4, with TRBD1 identical over 10 bases. Germline V gives CDR1 SGHTA, CDR2 FQGNSA. V shed 5 bases and J 8 bases; nucleotides not matched to a gene: 8. The CDR3 has 15 amino acids. The CDR3 DNA follows: TGTGCCAGCAGCCATAAGGGACAGGGGCGAGAAAAACTGTTTTTT. As protein: CASSHKGQGREKLFF.

This clonotype came up a few times. The rearrangement uses TRBV5-1 and TRBJ2-4, with 11 bases aligning to TRBD2. The CDR3 runs to 14 residues. After removal of 4 bases from V and 15 bases from J, the junction contained 12 bases not matched to a gene. Germline V gene lookup returns CDR1 SGHRS and CDR2 YFSETQ. The CDR3 is CASSQMTSGALWYF. The CDR3 DNA is TGCGCCAGCAGCCAAATGACTAGCGGGGCCCTTTGGTACTTC.

The sample holds many counts of this clonotype. The rearrangement uses TRBV4-2 and TRBJ2-7; 10 bases are a match to TRBD2. The CDR3 totals 15 residues. Germline values: CDR1 LGHNA, CDR2 YNFKEQ. V was clipped by 3 bases and J by 4 bases; unmatched bases: 6. The CDR3 coding sequence is TGTGCCAGCAGCCAGACTAGCGGGCCTCGATACGAGCAGTACTTC. This encodes CASSQTSGPRYEQYF.

This clonotype has ten or more counts. This chain joins TRBV7-2 and TRBJ2-2, with unresolved D. Trimming left V 6 bases short and J 1 base short, with 15 bases between. In germline, CDR1 is SGHTA, CDR2 FQGNSA. This CDR3 has 16 amino acids. This CDR3 is CASSRRLEMNTGELFF. CDR3 DNA: TGTGCCAGCAGTCGCAGGCTGGAGATGAACACCGGGGAGCTGTTTTTT. The entire variable domain, with the rest obtained from reference TRBV7-2 and TRBJ2-2, is as follows: GAGVSQSPSNKVTEKGKDVELRCDPISGHTALYWYRQSLGQGLEFLIYFQGNSAPDKSGLPSDRFSAERTGGSVSTLTIQRTQQEDSAVYLCASSRRLEMNTGELFFGEGSRLTVL.

This clonotype was counted between two and nine times. J is TRBJ1-5 and V is TRBV19; 7 bases are a match to TRBD1. J gave up 7 bases and V 4 bases, and 19 bases lay outside the gene matches. Germline V gives CDR1 LNHDA, CDR2 SQIVND (reference sequence). CDR3 length: 18 residues. DNA for the CDR3: TGTGCCAGTAGTACCCACCGACAGGGAGAAAATAATAGGCAGCCCCAGCATTTT. It is translated as CASSTHRQGENNRQPQHF.

The sample holds many counts of this clonotype. V and J are TRBV28 and TRBJ2-7; 7 bases are a match to TRBD1. CDR1 MDHEN and CDR2 SYDVKM come from the germline V gene. The V gene end was trimmed by 6 bases and the J gene end by 3 bases; junction bases not matched to a gene: 11. The CDR3 runs to 15 residues. The CDR3 region has the DNA TGTGCCAGCAGATCTTTACAGGGGTCGAACTACGAGCAGTACTTC. Its protein product is CASRSLQGSNYEQYF.

This clonotype was detected only a few times. A much larger clone differs from this one at a single base, so this may be a read error. The chain recombines TRBV6-2 or TRBV6-3 with TRBJ2-3, with 7 bases aligning to TRBD1. The CDR3 runs to 14 residues. Germline CDR1 is MNHEY and CDR2 is SVGEGT. The CDR3 protein is CASSRTGATGTQYF. CDR3 nucleotide sequence: TGTGCCAGCAGTCGGACAGGAGCTACAGGTACGCAGTATTTT.

This clonotype was recorded many times. The chain carries TRBV6-1 and TRBJ2-7; 11 bases match TRBD1. V gave up 5 bases and J gave up 7 bases; unmatched junction bases: 10. Looked up from germline, CDR1 is MNHNS and CDR2 is SASEGT. This CDR3 comprises 15 residues. DNA for the CDR3: TGTGCCAGCAGTCAAATTGGACAGGGGGCAGGGGAGCAGTACTTC. It is translated as CASSQIGQGAGEQYF.

This clonotype has a count of ten or more. The V gene is TRBV28, the J gene TRBJ2-1; D unresolved. Germline CDR1 reads MDHEN; CDR2 reads SYDVKM. Between the trimmed V and J ends, which lost 2 bases and 8 bases, there was a span of 13 bases. This CDR3 has 14 residues. CDR3 loop: CASSLPDGQDEQFF. In DNA form, the CDR3 reads TGTGCCAGCAGTTTACCGGACGGCCAGGATGAGCAGTTCTTC.

This clonotype has more than one count but fewer than ten. The chain combines TRBV4-3 with TRBJ1-2, with D unclear. The CDR3 length is 16 residues. Germline loops: CDR1 LGHNA, CDR2 YSLEER. Trimming cost V 0 bases and J 3 bases, with 14 bases left between them. The CDR3 DNA sequence: TGCGCCAGCAGCCAAGATGATCAGAGGGCTTACTATGGCTACACCTTC. This encodes CASSQDDQRAYYGYTF.

The chain recombines TRBV6-5 with TRBJ2-5, with TRBD2 as a possible D gene (5 bases). The germline gives CDR1 MNHEY, CDR2 SVGAGI. The germline V and J ends were trimmed by 0 bases and 2 bases, with 10 bases remaining between them. CDR3 length: 15 residues. CDR3 loop: CASSYSGGLQETQYF. The DNA for the CDR3 is TGTGCCAGCAGTTACTCTGGAGGTCTACAAGAGACCCAGTACTTC.

This clonotype showed up many times. The chain couples TRBV28 to TRBJ1-5, with unresolved D. This CDR3 region has 12 residues. From germline, CDR1 is MDHEN and CDR2 SYDVKM. V was clipped by 5 bases and J by 5 bases, with 7 bases between them. CDR3 coding DNA: TGTGCCAGCAGTCTAAACCATCAGCCCCAGCATTTT. It encodes CASSLNHQPQHF.

J is TRBJ2-2 and V is TRBV19; 9 bases line up with TRBD1. The CDR3 spans 16 residues. V dropped 10 bases and J dropped 5; count of bases not matched to a gene: 14. Germline values: CDR1 LNHDA, CDR2 SQIVND (reference sequence). In nucleotides, the CDR3 is TGTGCCACTGAGACAGGGGGGGTTTTGGGGACCGGGGAGCTGTTTTTT. It translates to CATETGGVLGTGELFF. Using reference TRBV19 and TRBJ2-2 for the parts outside the CDR3, the full variable domain is DGGITQSPKYLFRKEGQNVTLSCEQNLNHDAMYWYRQDPGQGLRLIYYSQIVNDFQKGDIAEGYSVSREKKESFPLTVTSAQKNPTAFYLCATETGGVLGTGELFFGEGSRLTVL.

The rearrangement links TRBV19 to TRBJ2-7, with D possibly matching TRBD1 (6 bases). The CDR3 is 15 amino acids. From germline, CDR1 is LNHDA and CDR2 SQIVND (reference sequence). Between the trimmed V and J ends, which lost 5 bases and 0 bases, there was a span of 14 bases. DNA for the CDR3: TGTGCCAGTAGTGCTGACAGGTTTCCCTCCTACGAGCAGTACTTC. Protein product: CASSADRFPSYEQYF.

The chain joins TRBV10-3 to TRBJ2-1; D possibly uses TRBD1 or TRBD2 (5 bases each). Deletions cut 3 bases from V and 13 bases from J, with 22 bases between. Germline loops: CDR1 ENHRY, CDR2 SYGVKD. CDR3 size: 15 residues. CDR3 amino acids: CAISDSGGVLETQFF. The CDR3 nucleotides are TGTGCCATCAGTGATAGTGGGGGAGTTTTGGAGACCCAGTTCTTC.

This clonotype has at least ten counts. V and J are TRBV5-1 and TRBJ2-1; possible D gene TRBD2, 5 bases. The CDR3 contains 14 residues. V shed 2 bases and J shed 2 bases, with 8 bases lying between them. The germline V gene has CDR1 SGHRS and CDR2 YFSETQ. The CDR3 is CASSFGDTYNEQFF. The DNA of the CDR3 is TGCGCCAGCAGCTTCGGGGATACCTACAATGAGCAGTTCTTC.

This clonotype showed up just a few times. The V call is TRBV16, the J call TRBJ2-7, with no clear D. Germline V gives CDR1 KGHSY, CDR2 FQNENV. The ends were cut back, 2 bases at V and 2 bases at J, with 4 bases in the middle. The CDR3 consists of 12 residues. This CDR3 reads CASSQRPYEQYF. CDR3 DNA sequence: TGTGCCAGCAGCCAACGACCCTACGAGCAGTACTTC.

The V gene is TRBV5-1, the J gene TRBJ2-2; 10 nucleotides match TRBD1. V gave up 4 bases and J gave up 5 bases; unmatched junction bases: 8. The CDR3 length is 16 residues. The V gene's germline CDR1 is SGHRS and CDR2 YFSETQ. The CDR3 loop is CASSPDRGIRTGELFF. The CDR3 DNA is TGCGCCAGCAGCCCGGACAGGGGGATTCGGACCGGGGAGCTGTTTTTT.

There are many counts of this clonotype. The V gene is TRBV11-2, the J gene TRBJ2-3; the match to TRBD1 covers 9 bases. The CDR3 is made up of 16 amino acids. Unmatched junction bases numbered 9, after V lost 4 bases and J lost 4 bases. Germline values: CDR1 SGHAT, CDR2 FQNNGV. CDR3 DNA: TGTGCCAGCAGCTCCTACAGGGACAGGGTGGCAGATACGCAGTATTTT. Amino acid sequence: CASSSYRDRVADTQYF.

A remark on this clonotype: Since no conserved phenylalanine or tryptophan closes the CDR3, a read error is the likely cause. CDR3 nucleotides: TGCAGTGCTGTTGCAGCGGGGAGCTCCTACAATGAGCAGTTCCTC. Translated: CSAVAAGSSYNEQFL. This chain uses TRBV20-1 with TRBJ2-1; the match to TRBD2 covers 7 bases. Germline assignment: CDR1 DFQATT and CDR2 SNEGSKA (reference sequence). CDR3 length: 15 residues. Trimming cost V 5 bases and J 0 bases; bases outside gene matches: 7.

The chain joins TRBV2 to TRBJ1-2; 8 nucleotides align to TRBD1. This CDR3 is 14 amino acids long. Germline lookup yields CDR1 SNHLY and CDR2 FYNNEI. J gave up 4 bases and V 8 bases, and 9 bases lay outside the gene matches. CDR3 protein: CASLYQGAGYGYTF. CDR3 DNA sequence: TGTGCCAGCTTATATCAGGGGGCCGGCTATGGCTACACCTTC.

This clonotype was observed many times. The J gene is TRBJ1-1, the V gene TRBV6-1; no definite D call. The CDR3 contains 12 residues. Germline V lookup: CDR1 MNHNS, CDR2 SASEGT. With 6 bases removed from V and 5 bases from J, the gap between germline ends came to 10 bases. This CDR3 reads CASRIGGTEAFF. CDR3 sequence (DNA): TGTGCCAGCAGGATCGGAGGGACTGAAGCTTTCTTT.